Here is one TCR beta chain with its context. The antigen remains undetermined. The sample is drawn from a study of cytomegalovirus exposure and HLA in healthy donors. Researchers ran the PCR with 60 Vbeta and 13 Jbeta primers. Libraries were prepared by immunoSEQ multiplex PCR; TCRdb keeps only in-frame clonotypes and omits some of them. The table lists approximately 100,000 clones, around two thirds of them singletons. Study observations and caveats: Follow-up analysis found HLA locus-dependent TCR association rates, highest for DRB1 and lowest for HLA-C. Fewer N-insertions than the roughly 630-donor mean were reportedly shown by an Asian-associated ancestry cluster in a later analysis.

Trimming removed 4 bases from V and 2 bases from J, with 8 bases in between. There are 13 residues in the CDR3. Germline CDR1 is MNHEY and CDR2 is SMNVEV (reference sequence). The gene calls are TRBV27 and TRBJ1-2, with unresolved D. The material sequenced was PBMCs. This clonotype was obtained from a human donor in good health. The CDR3 DNA reads TGTGCCAGCAGTTCAGTTGGCAACTATGGCTACACCTTC. As protein: CASSSVGNYGYTF.